These T cell receptor beta chains were read from a single sample in a study of control samples from healthy donors and cancer patients. The assay was immunoSEQ multiplex PCR, and TCRdb's table has in-frame clones only and misses some. This repertoire shows fewer than 200,000 clones, around 90% found once; its top ten account for just over 1.4%. The sample comprised blood. The receptors were gathered from a woman aged 45-65 years in good health. Each CDR3 is given with its conserved first and last residue. Size is stated for part of the rows, as once, few or many counts, or as a class when the clone is expanded.

>TRBV3-1/TRBV3-2|-|TRBJ2-4
CASSQRLEMAKNIQYF
>TRBV7-9|-|TRBJ1-5
CASSIDNQPQHF
>TRBV2|-|TRBJ1-4
CASRLALANEKLFF
>TRBV6-2/TRBV6-3|-|TRBJ2-4
CASSYSIQGADKNIQYF
>TRBV30|-|TRBJ2-5
CAWTANGGETQYF
>TRBV27|-|TRBJ2-3
CASSLSSLVDTQYF
>TRBV7-2|-|TRBJ2-2
CASSFRLANTGELFF
>TRBV5-4|-|TRBJ1-6
CASSLGRSSYNSPLHF
>TRBV3-1/TRBV3-2|-|TRBJ1-3
CASSPRETGRYSGNTIYF
>TRBV6-2/TRBV6-3|few|TRBJ1-1
CASSYGHLNTEAFF
>TRBV15|-|TRBJ2-7
CATSREGRAYEQYF
>TRBV9|-|TRBJ1-4
CASSRGLEEKLFF
>TRBV14|-|TRBJ1-4
CASHTNRKPFNEKLFF
>TRBV27|-|TRBJ2-1
CASSFRDTLAGEEQFF
>TRBV5-4|-|TRBJ1-4
CASSWTGANEKLFF
>TRBV5-4|-|TRBJ1-5
CASSQGYSNQPQHF
>TRBV6-2/TRBV6-3|-|TRBJ2-1
CASSPPYNEQFF
>TRBV19|-|TRBJ2-6
CASSIGHGGPGANVLTF
>TRBV2|-|TRBJ1-1
CASRVNTEAFF
>TRBV6-6|-|TRBJ1-1
CASTGSSGTEAFF